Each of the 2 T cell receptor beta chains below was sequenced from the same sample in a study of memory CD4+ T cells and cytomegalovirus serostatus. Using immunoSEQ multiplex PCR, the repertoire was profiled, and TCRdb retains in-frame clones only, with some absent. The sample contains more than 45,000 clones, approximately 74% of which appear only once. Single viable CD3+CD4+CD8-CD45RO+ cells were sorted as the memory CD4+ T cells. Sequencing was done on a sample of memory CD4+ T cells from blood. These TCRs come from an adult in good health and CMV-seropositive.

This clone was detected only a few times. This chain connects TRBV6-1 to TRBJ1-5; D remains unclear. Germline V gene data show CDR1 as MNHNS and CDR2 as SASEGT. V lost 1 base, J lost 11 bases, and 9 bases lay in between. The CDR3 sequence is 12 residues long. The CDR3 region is CASSEGWLAQHF. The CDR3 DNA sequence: TGTGCCAGCAGTGAAGGGTGGTTAGCCCAGCATTTT.

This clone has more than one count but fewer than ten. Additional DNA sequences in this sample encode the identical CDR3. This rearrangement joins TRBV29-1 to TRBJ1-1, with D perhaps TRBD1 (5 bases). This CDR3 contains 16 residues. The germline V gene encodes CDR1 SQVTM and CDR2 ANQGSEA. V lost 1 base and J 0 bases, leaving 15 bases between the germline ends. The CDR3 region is CSVEGRPGSLNTEAFF. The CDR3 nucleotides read TGCAGCGTTGAAGGTCGCCCAGGGTCCCTGAACACTGAAGCTTTCTTT.